What follows describes a single T cell receptor (beta chain). This clone has just a few counts. The antigen this receptor binds is unknown. The record has no base qualities; no much larger clone is one base away. From each donor, a single peripheral blood sample of approximately 120 mL on average was drawn into heparinised tubes. Using a panel that included CD45RO, CCR7, CD25, CD127, CD95 and CD27, naive, central memory, regulatory and stem cell-like memory CD4+ T cells were sorted on a BD FACSAria II. All sorted populations exceeded 95% purity. Right away, PBMCs were isolated by Lymphoprep density gradient centrifugation and were stained directly, with no culture step. To minimize batch effects, samples were stained and sorted in pairs, one healthy donor with one patient per experiment. This sample was taken from a study of beta chain features in type 1 diabetes (dated by TCRdb to 2016 to 2018). For the wider study: Patients and healthy donors did not differ in mean age, gender distribution, total cell number or subset yield. The study compared TCRB repertoires of sorted circulating CD4+ T cell subsets between recently diagnosed type 1 diabetes patients and matched healthy donors. Naive and central memory subsets were obtained from all 30 or so donors, but regulatory and stem cell-like memory subsets were isolated from only 8 patients and roughly 8 healthy donors. Across all samples, approximately 100 million sorted cells were examined, and cell number per subset correlated strongly with RNA yield. The paper's findings and limits, for the study overall: Only small numbers of individuals were included in the HLA sub-analyses, which left unresolved whether HLA type had any influence on TCRB rearrangement. Naive, central memory and regulatory TCRB repertoires appeared to be more similar among patients than among healthy donors. PCR might favor shorter templates, but patient and control samples were amplified and corrected together, so any skew would affect both groups equally. At VDJ recombination sites, type 1 diabetes patients had fewer insertions and more deleted nucleotides, which implies abnormalities in thymic rearrangement. Sequencing cDNA rather than genomic DNA could over-represent highly expressing activated cells, although activation and CD3 levels did not differ between groups. In all four CD4+ subsets, TCRB CDR3 length was moderately but significantly shorter in type 1 diabetes patients.

CDR3 length: 15 amino acids, cysteine to phenylalanine. Just the 45-base CDR3 DNA is kept, in frame starting at base 1. The germline V gene specifies MDHEN as CDR1 and SYDVKM as CDR2. V ends up 4 bases short and J 1 base short, with an unmatched junction base count of 4. The entire amount of isolated RNA was reverse transcribed using the High Capacity cDNA Reverse Transcription Kit, so the sequenced TCRB transcripts were expressed ones. Naive, central memory and regulatory T cell samples underwent deep immunoSEQ sequencing, averaging approximately 3.5 million total reads per sample. Sorted cells were lysed in RLT buffer, and RNA was extracted using DNase-treated RNeasy Micro or Mini kits according to cell number. To prevent cross-contamination, every cell subset was processed on its own, while patient and healthy donor samples were processed together. The immunoSEQ multiplex PCR was used to amplify TCRB sequences from cDNA, yielding 87-bp fragments that span the CDR3 region. Amplicons were sequenced on the Illumina HiSeq platform. The paper's processing steps were these. PCR bias was computationally corrected using synthetic template baselines, reads within Hamming distance 2 were collapsed, and singletons that could not be merged were discarded. Reads were aligned against IMGT so that V, D and J genes, CDR3 length and insertions or deletions at six rearrangement sites could be assigned. Within each subset, clonotype counts were normalized to sorted cell number, and only after that were true diversity and Gini coefficients computed with the tcR R package. The overlap coefficient, calculated on TCRB nucleotide sequences, was used to measure repertoire sharing. TCRdb obtained this table from immuneACCESS and retained in-frame rearrangements with V and J assigned. These tables miss some clones; where compared with another copy, unresolved V genes account for less than half of the shortfall, and the remainder is unexplained. Clonal size and the V and J genes are those of that table, whereas D and trimming came from the DNA. In this sample the table shows roughly 140,000 clones, around a tenth of which occur a single time. The ten biggest clones cover around 0.5% of the sample.

This clonotype was sampled from a man younger than 45 with type 1 diabetes. The rearranged chain carries TRBV28 and TRBJ2-3; a stretch of 8 junction bases matches TRBD1. The sequencing sample was made of central memory CD4+ T cells from blood. The DNA sequence is given as TGTGCCAGCAGTTCTCCGGGACAGGGCACAGATACGCAGTATTTT. Its translation is CASSSPGQGTDTQYF.